These 2 T cell receptor beta chains were all obtained from the same sample, sequenced in a study of shared clonotypes between healthy human individuals (dated by TCRdb to 2020 to 2021). The method was the immunoSEQ multiplex PCR assay. TCRdb carries this immuneACCESS record with in-frame sequences only. Its versions omit some clonotypes, under half of them owing to an unresolved V gene in the studies checked, with the rest unexplained. For this sample there are more than 2 million clones; approximately 95% appear just once. Clones ranked in the top ten supply around 0.13% of the sample. Sequenced: naive CD4+ T cells sorted from blood. The label giving this sample's cell subset or site can be read as: CD45RA+ positively selected. The receptors derive from a man aged 18 to 29 in good health.

The V gene is TRBV18, the J gene TRBJ2-7; the match to TRBD2 covers 12 bases. Germline V gene lookup returns CDR1 KGHSH and CDR2 LQKENI. This CDR3 has 15 amino acids. With 6 bases clipped from V and 0 bases from J, the junction kept 3 bases outside the gene matches. The CDR3 coding sequence is TGTGCCAGCTCCGCGGGACTAGCGGGCTCCTACGAGCAGTACTTC. Translated, it gives CASSAGLAGSYEQYF.

The chain carries TRBV29-1 and TRBJ1-6; D unresolved. This CDR3 is built from 16 residues. Trimming cost V 0 bases and J 2 bases, with 11 bases left between them. Germline CDR1 reads SQVTM; CDR2 reads ANQGSEA. The CDR3 DNA is TGCAGCGTTGAAGATCGAGGCATCACCTATAATTCACCCCTCCACTTT. This encodes CSVEDRGITYNSPLHF. The variable domain in full, with the rest retrieved from reference TRBV29-1 and TRBJ1-6, is SAVISQKPSRDICQRGTSLTIQCQVDSQVTMMFWYRQQPGQSLTLIATANQGSEATYESGFVIDKFPISRPNLTFSTLTVSNMSPEDSSIYLCSVEDRGITYNSPLHFGNGTRLTVT.